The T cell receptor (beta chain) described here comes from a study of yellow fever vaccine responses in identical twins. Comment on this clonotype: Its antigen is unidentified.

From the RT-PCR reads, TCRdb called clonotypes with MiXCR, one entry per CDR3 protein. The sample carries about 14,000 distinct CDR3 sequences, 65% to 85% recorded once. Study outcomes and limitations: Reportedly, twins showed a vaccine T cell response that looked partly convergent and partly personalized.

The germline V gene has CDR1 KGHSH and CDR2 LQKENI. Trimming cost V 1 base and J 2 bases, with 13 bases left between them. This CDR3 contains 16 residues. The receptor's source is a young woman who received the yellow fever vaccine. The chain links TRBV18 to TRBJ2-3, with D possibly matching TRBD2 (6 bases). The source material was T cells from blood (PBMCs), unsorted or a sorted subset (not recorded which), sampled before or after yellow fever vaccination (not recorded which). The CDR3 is CASSPQLGLTTDTQYF. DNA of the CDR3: TGTGCCAGCTCACCACAGTTAGGACTAACCACAGATACGCAGTATTTT.